This T cell receptor beta chain comes out of a study of control samples from healthy donors and cancer patients. Clones were read by immunoSEQ multiplex PCR, and TCRdb kept only the in-frame ones, dropping some. The data contain roughly 29,000 clones, 70% to 80% of them seen just once; the ten biggest clones take up around 20%. CDR3 length: 18 residues. V was trimmed by 1 base and J by 1 base, leaving 19 bases between them. CDR1 and CDR2 from the germline V gene are SEHNR and FQNEAQ (reference sequence). This clone has just one count. Input material: PBMCs. The chain combines TRBV7-9 with TRBJ1-1, with D possibly being TRBD1 (6 bases). The source is a man aged 55 to 69 with head and neck cancer. CDR3 DNA sequence: TGTGCCAGCAGCTTAGTCCAGTGGGGGCAGCCCAAGAACACTGAAGCTTTCTTT. This encodes CASSLVQWGQPKNTEAFF.